Below are 18 T cell receptor beta chains sequenced from a single sample in a study of blood T cell repertoires in COVID-19. Clones were sequenced by immunoSEQ multiplex PCR, and TCRdb holds only the in-frame ones, with some missing. Here the sample spans 150,000 to 200,000 clones, 90% being singletons. The specimen sequenced was peripheral blood. These receptor sequences come from a man in his 60s with active or convalescent COVID-19.

The CDR3 region has the DNA TGTGCCAGTAGTATTACTAGCGGCACCTACAATGAGCAGTTCTTC. Its protein is CASSITSGTYNEQFF. The chain is built from TRBV19 and TRBJ2-1, with 8 bases fitting TRBD2. With V trimmed by 3 bases and J by 2 bases, 3 bases remained unmatched. The CDR3 extends over 15 amino acids. The germline V gene has CDR1 LNHDA and CDR2 SQIVND (reference sequence).

The V and J genes are TRBV10-3 and TRBJ1-2; 8 bases match TRBD1. Per germline, CDR1 ENHRY and CDR2 SYGVKD. With 7 bases clipped from V and 2 bases from J, the junction kept 9 bases outside the gene matches. The CDR3 is 15 amino acids. The CDR3 DNA is TGTGCCATCATGGTGGCAGGGGGCAAAAACTATGGCTACACCTTC. Translating gives CAIMVAGGKNYGYTF.

J is TRBJ1-3 and V is TRBV6-5; D is possibly TRBD1 (5 bases). The germline V and J ends were trimmed by 6 bases and 0 bases, with 12 bases remaining between them. This CDR3 has 15 amino acids. Germline V gives CDR1 MNHEY, CDR2 SVGAGI. The CDR3 bases are TGTGCCAGCAGCCCCGACAGTGCCTCTGGAAACACCATATATTTT. Translated, it gives CASSPDSASGNTIYF.

The CDR3 coding sequence is TGTGCCAGCAGCCTAAGTCTGAACACTGAAGCTTTCTTT. As protein: CASSLSLNTEAFF. V usage is TRBV11-2 and J usage is TRBJ1-1; D call uncertain. Germline CDR1 is SGHAT and CDR2 is FQNNGV. The CDR3 loop spans 13 amino acids. With 5 bases removed from V and 0 bases from J, the gap between germline ends came to 7 bases.

The rearrangement links TRBV27 to TRBJ1-1; no definite D call. The CDR3 totals 14 residues. Germline CDR1 and CDR2: MNHEY and SMNVEV (reference sequence). V lost 4 bases, J lost 4 bases, and 13 bases lay in between. The CDR3 loop reads CASSYREWGTEAFF. In DNA, the CDR3 is TGTGCCAGCAGTTACCGGGAATGGGGCACTGAAGCTTTCTTT.

The V gene is TRBV6-2 or TRBV6-3, the J gene TRBJ2-7; D is unresolved. Per germline, CDR1 MNHEY and CDR2 SVGEGT. The CDR3 spans 16 residues. V was shortened by 6 bases and J by 1 base, with 19 bases between the two germline ends. The CDR3 bases are TGTGCCAGCAGACCTACCGGCCAGGCCAATTCCTACGAGCAGTACTTC. Protein product: CASRPTGQANSYEQYF.

The V and J genes are TRBV24-1 and TRBJ2-3; D not certain. The CDR3 loop spans 13 amino acids. The germline CDR1 and CDR2 sequences are KGHDR and SFDVKD. V lost 10 bases and J 2 bases, leaving 12 bases between the germline ends. The CDR3 spells CATSPSHTDTQYF. Written as DNA, the CDR3 is TGTGCCACATCCCCGAGCCACACAGATACGCAGTATTTT.

V is TRBV6-5 and J is TRBJ1-3; D is unclear. The ends were cut back, 6 bases at V and 0 bases at J, with 12 bases in the middle. Per germline, CDR1 MNHEY and CDR2 SVGAGI. This CDR3 contains 15 residues. This chain's CDR3 is CASSPETSSGNTIYF. CDR3 sequence (DNA): TGTGCCAGCAGCCCCGAGACAAGCTCTGGAAACACCATATATTTT.

A note on this clone: Additional DNA sequences in this sample encode the identical CDR3. This rearrangement joins TRBV7-9 to TRBJ2-2; TRBD2 agrees at 8 bases. CDR3 length: 16 amino acids. The germline CDR1 and CDR2 sequences are SEHNR and FQNEAQ (reference sequence). J gave up 2 bases and V 3 bases, and 5 bases lay outside the gene matches. Written as DNA, the CDR3 is TGTGCCAGCAGCTTCCAACGGGGGGGAAACACCGGGGAGCTGTTTTTT. Translation gives CASSFQRGGNTGELFF.

The chain links TRBV19 to TRBJ1-4, with 7 bases that match TRBD1. The V gene's germline CDR1 is LNHDA and CDR2 SQIVND (reference sequence). Trimming removed 10 bases from V and 6 bases from J; junction bases left unmatched: 11. CDR3 size: 14 residues. DNA for the CDR3: TGTGCCACCAAATCCGACAGGGTTCATGAAAAACTGTTTTTT. This gives the protein CATKSDRVHEKLFF. The full variable domain, in which reference TRBV19 and TRBJ1-4 provide the parts outside the CDR3, is DGGITQSPKYLFRKEGQNVTLSCEQNLNHDAMYWYRQDPGQGLRLIYYSQIVNDFQKGDIAEGYSVSREKKESFPLTVTSAQKNPTAFYLCATKSDRVHEKLFFGSGTQLSVL.

CDR3 DNA sequence: TGTGCCAGCAGCTTGAACCAGGGGGCACGAAACACCATATATTTT. Amino acid sequence: CASSLNQGARNTIYF. The chain has TRBV5-4 and TRBJ1-3, with 8 bases lining up with TRBD1. The germline CDR1 and CDR2 sequences are SGHNT and YYREEE (reference sequence). The CDR3 length is 15 residues. The V and J ends lost 1 base and 5 bases, in that order; junction bases with no gene match: 5.

A few counts support this clone. The sample carries other DNA sequences with the same CDR3. V gene TRBV5-1 combines with J gene TRBJ2-7, with TRBD1 as a possible D gene (6 bases). Trimming took off 1 base at V and 4 bases at J, with 6 bases between the two ends. CDR1 SGHRS and CDR2 YFSETQ come from the germline V gene. The CDR3 sequence is 12 residues long. Here the CDR3 DNA reads TGCGCCAGCAGCTTGACAGGGTACGAGCAGTACTTC. Encoded protein: CASSLTGYEQYF.

A few counts support this clone. The chain recombines TRBV15 with TRBJ1-5, with unresolved D. CDR1 and CDR2 (germline): LNHNV, YYDKDF (reference sequence). CDR3 length: 14 residues. Trimming cost V 1 base and J 5 bases, with 9 bases left between them. For the CDR3, the DNA is TGTGCCACCAGCAGAGGCGCCGTCTATCAGCCCCAGCATTTT. Protein sequence: CATSRGAVYQPQHF.

The V and J genes are TRBV7-8 and TRBJ2-1; D ambiguous. CDR1 is SGHVS, CDR2 FQNEAQ, per germline. V lost 1 base, J lost 0 bases, and 13 bases lay in between. This CDR3 region has 17 residues. CDR3 nucleotides: TGTGCCAGCAGCTTAGGGGCTGCTACCCCCTCCTACAATGAGCAGTTCTTC. This sequence encodes CASSLGAATPSYNEQFF.

This rearrangement joins TRBV14 to TRBJ1-4; 8 bases map to TRBD1. CDR1 is SGHDN, CDR2 FVKESK, per germline. The CDR3 is 15 residues long. Trimming removed 2 bases from V and 8 bases from J; junction bases left unmatched: 7. The CDR3 sequence is CASSQQQGVGEKLFF. In DNA form, the CDR3 reads TGTGCCAGCAGCCAACAACAGGGGGTTGGGGAAAAACTGTTTTTT.

The V gene is TRBV11-2, the J gene TRBJ1-2; D remains unclear. V dropped 0 bases and J dropped 8 bases, with 7 bases sitting between them. Germline CDR1 reads SGHAT; CDR2 reads FQNNGV. The CDR3 spans 12 residues. CDR3 sequence: CASSLEGSGYTF. The CDR3 nucleotides read TGTGCCAGCAGCTTAGAAGGGAGCGGCTACACCTTC. Full variable domain (remainder filled in from reference TRBV11-2 and TRBJ1-2): EAGVAQSPRYKIIEKRQSVAFWCNPISGHATLYWYQQILGQGPKLLIQFQNNGVVDDSQLPKDRFSAERLKGVDSTLKIQPAKLEDSAVYLCASSLEGSGYTFGSGTRLTVV.

The CDR3 sequence: CASSFREGPGYNEQFF. As DNA, the CDR3 is TGTGCCAGCAGTTTTCGGGAGGGCCCTGGGTACAATGAGCAGTTCTTC. V is TRBV6-5 and J is TRBJ2-1; TRBD2 matches at 8 bases. The CDR3 extends over 16 amino acids. The germline V gene encodes CDR1 MNHEY and CDR2 SVGAGI. The J segment lost 4 bases and the V segment lost 4 bases, leaving 9 bases of the junction unmatched.

The chain carries TRBV11-2 and TRBJ2-2; possible D gene TRBD2, 6 bases. Germline V CDR1 and CDR2: SGHAT, FQNNGV. The CDR3 has 15 residues. The V end was cut by 6 bases, the J end by 8 bases, with 19 bases between. For the CDR3, the DNA is TGTGCCAGCAGACCCTCCTGGGAGCGGGTTGGGGAGCTGTTTTTT. Amino acids: CASRPSWERVGELFF.